The clone carrying this TCR beta chain occurred a few times. Some clones are missing from TCRdb's copy, which holds only in-frame ones; the method was immunoSEQ multiplex PCR. The table has roughly 92,000 clones, 70% to 90% seen once. The data were obtained in a study of blood T cell repertoires in COVID-19. Study overall: There were acute and convalescent COVID-19 samples, and they came from the United States, Italy and Spain. T cells, B-cell-depleted T cells, or PBMCs supplied cDNA or gDNA.

The TCR originated in a human donor with acute or convalescent COVID-19. The donor label of this sample is uncertain. Sequenced sample: peripheral blood.

The CDR3 protein is CATSRDFGNQPQHF. In nucleotides, the CDR3 is TGTGCCACCAGCAGAGATTTCGGCAATCAGCCCCAGCATTTT. J is TRBJ1-5 and V is TRBV15, with D hard to call. The CDR3 is 14 residues long. Trimming left V 0 bases short and J 2 bases short, with 5 bases between. Germline CDR1 and CDR2: LNHNV and YYDKDF (reference sequence).